This T cell receptor beta chain was captured in a study of human T cells and chemical hapten exposure. This clonotype was counted at least ten times. Time point specified: pre-sensitization, week 0. Treatment given: therapeutic diphenylcyclopropenone sensitization with weekly scalp DPC. Before extraction, the whole blood was not fractionated, and total RNA was taken from it. Trimming cost V 0 bases and J 2 bases, with 5 bases left between them. The CDR3 loop spans 14 amino acids. Germline loops: CDR1 SEHNR, CDR2 FQNEAQ (reference sequence). Each CDR3 protein gets one entry after TCRdb re-called the RACE reads with MiXCR. The sample yields 30,000 to 40,000 distinct CDR3 sequences, more than 10% seen once.

The clonotype comes from a woman aged 40 to 50 with alopecia areata. Some clones in this sample may be carry-over from other donors' samples. The chain recombines TRBV7-9 with TRBJ2-1; the D gene could be TRBD1 or TRBD2 (5 bases each). The specimen comprised whole blood, sampled in connection with sensitization to the hapten diphenylcyclopropenone (DPC). DNA of the CDR3: TGTGCCAGCAGCTTAGCGGGGGCCTACAATGAGCAGTTCTTC. Its translation is CASSLAGAYNEQFF.